This T cell receptor beta chain was obtained from a study of CD8 T cells in Susac syndrome. Study-level information: Blood was drawn from patients with Susac syndrome. At that point, they were therapy-naive, on corticosteroids, or on intravenous immunoglobulin alone.

This clonotype was picked up one time. CD8+ and CD4+ T cells were negatively isolated; TEMRA cells were FACS-enriched. Random-hexamer reverse transcription was applied to roughly 0.5 to 1 ug RNA. An immunoSEQ multiplex PCR generated amplified TCR beta CDR3 products spanning 54 Vbeta and 13 Jbeta. TCRdb called the immunoSEQ multiplex PCR reads again in MiXCR, with one record for every CDR3 protein. The repertoire holds about 150,000 distinct CDR3 sequences, with 85% to 95% as singletons. The V gene lost 4 bases and the J gene lost 6 bases, with 13 bases spanning the gap. CDR3 length equals 13 residues. Germline CDR1 is SQVTM and CDR2 is ANQGSEA.

The clonotype comes from a human donor with Susac syndrome. Sequences were obtained from CD4+ T cells from PBMCs. The J gene is TRBJ1-5, the V gene TRBV29-1; possible D gene TRBD1, 5 bases. In nucleotides, the CDR3 is TGCAGCGTTGGAGGGGTGGTTGGTCAGCCCCAGCATTTT. Translation gives CSVGGVVGQPQHF. The whole variable domain, filled in from reference TRBV29-1 and TRBJ1-5, reads SAVISQKPSRDICQRGTSLTIQCQVDSQVTMMFWYRQQPGQSLTLIATANQGSEATYESGFVIDKFPISRPNLTFSTLTVSNMSPEDSSIYLCSVGGVVGQPQHFGDGTRLSIL.